This TCR beta chain emerged from a study of human T cells and chemical hapten exposure. The CDR3 runs to 14 residues. From germline, CDR1 is DFQATT and CDR2 SNEGSKA (reference sequence). Trimming removed 3 bases from V and 1 base from J, with 10 bases in between. Each CDR3 protein is one row after TCRdb ran MiXCR on the RACE reads. The sample has approximately 97,000 distinct CDR3 sequences; 10% to 12% are singletons. Specified time point: patch test 2, 6 weeks after DPC sensitization. Treatment denoted: therapeutic diphenylcyclopropenone sensitization with weekly scalp DPC. The chain carries TRBV20-1 and TRBJ1-5, with D uncertain. The sequence was obtained from a woman aged 40 to 50 with alopecia areata. Some clones in this sample may be carry-over from other donors' samples. This sample comprised whole blood, obtained in connection with sensitization to the hapten diphenylcyclopropenone (DPC). CDR3: CSARSFRSNQPQHF. The CDR3 bases are TGCAGTGCTAGGAGTTTTCGGAGCAATCAGCCCCAGCATTTT.